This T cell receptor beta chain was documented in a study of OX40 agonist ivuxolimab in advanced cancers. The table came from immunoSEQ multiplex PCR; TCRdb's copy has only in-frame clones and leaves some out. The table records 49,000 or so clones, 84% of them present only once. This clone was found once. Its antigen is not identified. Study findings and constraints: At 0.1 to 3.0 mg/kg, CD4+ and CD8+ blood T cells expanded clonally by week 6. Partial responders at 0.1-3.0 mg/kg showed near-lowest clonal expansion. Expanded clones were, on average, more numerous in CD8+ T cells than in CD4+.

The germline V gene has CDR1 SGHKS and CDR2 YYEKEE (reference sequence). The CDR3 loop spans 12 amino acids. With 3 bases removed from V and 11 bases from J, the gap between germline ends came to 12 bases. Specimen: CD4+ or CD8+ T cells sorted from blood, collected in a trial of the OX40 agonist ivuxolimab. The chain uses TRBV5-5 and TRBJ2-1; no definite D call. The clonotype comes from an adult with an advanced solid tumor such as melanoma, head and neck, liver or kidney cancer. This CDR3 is CASSYMGLKQFF. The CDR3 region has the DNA TGTGCCAGCAGCTATATGGGTTTAAAGCAGTTCTTC.